The 10 T cell receptor beta chains below come from one sample, sequenced in a study of identical twins. A single record per CDR3 protein comes from TCRdb applying MiXCR to the 5' RACE reads. The repertoire holds 1.5 million to 2 million distinct CDR3 sequences, with around a third as singletons. Sequencing input: cord blood. These receptor sequences come from a newborn girl in good health.

A few counts support this clonotype. The chain couples TRBV13 to TRBJ2-6; 9 nucleotides agree with TRBD2. Looked up from germline, CDR1 is PRHDT and CDR2 is FYEKMQ (reference sequence). The trim removed 2 bases at V and 2 bases at J, leaving 13 bases unmatched. CDR3 size: 20 residues. The CDR3 nucleotides are TGTGCCAGCAGCTTAATCGTTGATAGCGGGAGAACTACTGGGGCCAACGTCCTGACTTTC. This translates into CASSLIVDSGRTTGANVLTF.

For the CDR3, the DNA is TGTGCCAGCAGTGAGTCTTCCAGCTCCTACAATGAGCAGTACTTC. This codes for CASSESSSSYNEQYF. The chain uses TRBV27 and TRBJ2-7, with D unresolved. The CDR3 is 15 amino acids. Deletions cut 5 bases from V and 7 bases from J, with 21 bases between. CDR1 is MNHEY and CDR2 is SMNVEV in the germline V gene (reference sequence).

The sample holds a few counts of this clonotype. J is TRBJ2-7 and V is TRBV11-1; maybe TRBD2 (5 bases). The CDR3 totals 14 residues. Between the trimmed V and J ends, which lost 1 base and 3 bases, there was a span of 10 bases. Germline lookup yields CDR1 SGHAT and CDR2 FQDESV (reference sequence). The CDR3 is CASSLGPGIYEQYF. The CDR3 region has the DNA TGTGCCAGCAGCTTAGGTCCGGGAATCTACGAGCAGTACTTC. The whole variable domain, filled in from reference TRBV11-1 and TRBJ2-7, reads EAEVAQSPRYKITEKSQAVAFWCDPISGHATLYWYRQILGQGPELLVQFQDESVVDDSQLPKDRFSAERLKGVDSTLKIQPAELGDSAMYLCASSLGPGIYEQYFGPGTRLTVT.

In this sample, this clonotype turned up once. A read error may account for a junction end that differs from germline. CDR3 in DNA: TGTGCCACCAGCACGGGGACTAGAGGTGATACGCGGTATTTT. Protein: CATSTGTRGDTRYF. The rearrangement uses TRBV15 and TRBJ2-3, with 8 positions matching TRBD2. CDR1 is LNHNV and CDR2 is YYDKDF in the germline V gene (reference sequence). CDR3 size: 14 residues.

The chain couples TRBV20-1 to TRBJ2-6; D is undetermined. V was trimmed by 0 bases and J by 0 bases, leaving 6 bases between them. CDR3 size: 15 residues. Germline CDR1 reads DFQATT; CDR2 reads SNEGSKA (reference sequence). The CDR3 bases are TGCAGTGCTAGAGATCGGCCCTCTGGGGCCAACGTCCTGACTTTC. Protein: CSARDRPSGANVLTF.

This chain uses TRBV6-5 with TRBJ1-5, with unresolved D. Trimming took off 0 bases at V and 9 bases at J, with 15 bases between the two ends. CDR1 and CDR2 from the germline V gene are MNHEY and SVGAGI. The CDR3 is made up of 15 amino acids. Here the CDR3 DNA reads TGTGCCAGCAGTTACTCGAACGCGGAACGGGGGCCCCAGCATTTT. Amino acid sequence: CASSYSNAERGPQHF.

This rearrangement joins TRBV30 to TRBJ1-2; D not certain. The CDR3 length is 14 residues. CDR1 and CDR2 (germline): GTSNPN, SVGIG (reference sequence). V lost 1 base and J lost 3, with 12 bases in between. The CDR3 DNA reads as TGTGCCTGGAGTGGTAGTGTTGCGTACTATGGCTACACCTTC. It yields the protein CAWSGSVAYYGYTF.

The chain couples TRBV28 to TRBJ2-3, with 9 bases identical to TRBD1. The ends lost 2 bases at V and 5 bases at J; junction bases unmatched: 5. Germline CDR1 MDHEN, CDR2 SYDVKM. This CDR3 region has 15 residues. This chain's CDR3 is CASSLLGQGLDTQYF. CDR3 bases: TGTGCCAGCAGTTTACTCGGACAGGGGTTAGATACGCAGTATTTT.

V usage is TRBV19 and J usage is TRBJ2-7, with D possibly TRBD2 on 6 matching bases. Per the germline V gene, CDR1 is LNHDA and CDR2 is SQIVND (reference sequence). V dropped 4 bases and J dropped 0 bases, with 10 bases sitting between them. The CDR3 runs 14 residues. As DNA, the CDR3 is TGTGCCAGTAGTAGAGGGACTCCCTCCTACGAGCAGTACTTC. This gives the protein CASSRGTPSYEQYF.

Only a few counts were recorded for this clonotype. This chain connects TRBV28 to TRBJ1-4; D not resolved. The germline V gene encodes CDR1 MDHEN and CDR2 SYDVKM. V was cut by 6 bases and J by 3 bases, with 11 bases left in between. This CDR3 has 14 amino acids. CDR3 sequence reads: CASRPDRANEKLFF. The CDR3 DNA is TGTGCCAGCAGACCGGACCGAGCTAATGAAAAACTGTTTTTT.